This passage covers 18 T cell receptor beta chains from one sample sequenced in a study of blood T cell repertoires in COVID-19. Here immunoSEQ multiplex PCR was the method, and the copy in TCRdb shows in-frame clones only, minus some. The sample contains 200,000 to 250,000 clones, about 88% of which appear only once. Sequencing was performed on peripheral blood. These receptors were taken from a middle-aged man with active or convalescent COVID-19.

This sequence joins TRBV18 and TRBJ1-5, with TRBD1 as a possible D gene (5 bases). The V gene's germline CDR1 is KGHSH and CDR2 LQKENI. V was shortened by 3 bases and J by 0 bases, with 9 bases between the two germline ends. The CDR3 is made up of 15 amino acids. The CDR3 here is CASSPRGHSNQPQHF. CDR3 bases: TGTGCCAGCTCACCTAGGGGCCATAGCAATCAGCCCCAGCATTTT.

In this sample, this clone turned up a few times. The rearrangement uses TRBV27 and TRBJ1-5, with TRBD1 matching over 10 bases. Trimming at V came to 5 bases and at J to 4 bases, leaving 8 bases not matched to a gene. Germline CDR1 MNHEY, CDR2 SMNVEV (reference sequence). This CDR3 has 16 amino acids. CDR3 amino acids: CASSHPGQGRNQPQHF. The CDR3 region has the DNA TGTGCCAGCAGTCACCCGGGACAGGGGCGTAATCAGCCCCAGCATTTT.

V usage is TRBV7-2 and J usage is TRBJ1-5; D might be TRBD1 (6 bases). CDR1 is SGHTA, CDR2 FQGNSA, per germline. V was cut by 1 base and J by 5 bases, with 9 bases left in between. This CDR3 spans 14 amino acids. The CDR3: CASSLEQGDQPQHF. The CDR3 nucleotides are TGTGCCAGCAGCTTAGAACAGGGAGATCAGCCCCAGCATTTT.

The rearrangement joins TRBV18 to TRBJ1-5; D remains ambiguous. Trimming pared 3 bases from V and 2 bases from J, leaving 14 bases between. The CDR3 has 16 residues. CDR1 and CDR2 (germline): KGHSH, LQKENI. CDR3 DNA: TGTGCCAGCTCACCGGGAGGGAAAATGGGCAATCAGCCCCAGCATTTT. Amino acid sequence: CASSPGGKMGNQPQHF.

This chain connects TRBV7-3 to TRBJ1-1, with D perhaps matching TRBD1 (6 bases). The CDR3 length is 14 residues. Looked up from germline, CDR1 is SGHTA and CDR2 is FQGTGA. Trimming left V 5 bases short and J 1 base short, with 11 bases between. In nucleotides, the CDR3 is TGTGCCAGCAGCAAGGACAGCTGGAACACTGAAGCTTTCTTT. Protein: CASSKDSWNTEAFF.

Here the CDR3 reads CASTPFEGGLNTEAFF. The CDR3 DNA reads TGTGCCAGCACCCCCTTTGAGGGGGGGCTGAACACTGAAGCTTTCTTT. The J gene is TRBJ1-1, the V gene TRBV6-6; a possible D gene is TRBD1 (6 bases). The CDR3 runs 16 residues. Germline CDR1 reads MNHNY; CDR2 reads SVGAGI (reference sequence). Trimming took off 7 bases at V and 0 bases at J, with 18 bases between the two ends.

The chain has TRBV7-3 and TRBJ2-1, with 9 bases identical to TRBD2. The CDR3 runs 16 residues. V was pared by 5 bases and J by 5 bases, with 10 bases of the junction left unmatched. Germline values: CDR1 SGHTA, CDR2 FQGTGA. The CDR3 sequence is CASSPYSGSSDNEQFF. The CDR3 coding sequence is TGTGCCAGCAGCCCGTATAGCGGGAGTTCGGACAATGAGCAGTTCTTC.

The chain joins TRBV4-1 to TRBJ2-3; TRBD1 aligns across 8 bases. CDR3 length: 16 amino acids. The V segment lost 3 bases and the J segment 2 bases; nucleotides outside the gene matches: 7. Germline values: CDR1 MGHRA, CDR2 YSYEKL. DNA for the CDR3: TGCGCCAGCAGCCAGGGGGACAGGACTATCACAGATACGCAGTATTTT. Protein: CASSQGDRTITDTQYF.

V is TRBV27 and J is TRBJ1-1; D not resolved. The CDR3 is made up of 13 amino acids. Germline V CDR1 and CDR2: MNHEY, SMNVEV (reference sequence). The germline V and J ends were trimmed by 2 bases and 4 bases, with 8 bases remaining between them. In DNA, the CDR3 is TGTGCCAGCAGTTTACAAGAGGGCACTGAAGCTTTCTTT. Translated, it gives CASSLQEGTEAFF.

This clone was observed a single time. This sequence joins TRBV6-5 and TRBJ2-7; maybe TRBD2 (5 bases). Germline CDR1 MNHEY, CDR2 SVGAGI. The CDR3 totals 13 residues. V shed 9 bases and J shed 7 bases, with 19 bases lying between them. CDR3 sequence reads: CASSDPIPYEQYF. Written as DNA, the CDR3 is TGTGCCAGTAGCGATCCTATTCCTTATGAGCAGTACTTC.

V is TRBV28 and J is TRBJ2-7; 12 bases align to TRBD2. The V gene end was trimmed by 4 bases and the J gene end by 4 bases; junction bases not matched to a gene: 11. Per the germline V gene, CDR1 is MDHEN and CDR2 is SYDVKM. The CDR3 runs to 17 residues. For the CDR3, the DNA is TGTGCCAGCAGTTCCCCAGCCCCGACTAGCGGGAGTTACGAGCAGTACTTC. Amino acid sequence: CASSSPAPTSGSYEQYF.

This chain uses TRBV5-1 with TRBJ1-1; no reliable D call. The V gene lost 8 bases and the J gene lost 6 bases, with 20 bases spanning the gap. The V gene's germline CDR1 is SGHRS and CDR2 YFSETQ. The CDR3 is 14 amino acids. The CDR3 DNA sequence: TGCGCCAGTTCGTACAGTCAGGCTACCGCTGAAGCTTTCTTT. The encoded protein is CASSYSQATAEAFF.

For the CDR3, the DNA is TGCAGCGCTCAGACTAGCGGGACCGGGGAGCTGTTTTTT. Its protein is CSAQTSGTGELFF. The chain joins TRBV29-1 to TRBJ2-2; TRBD2 matches 10 bases. V was clipped by 7 bases and J by 5 bases; unmatched bases: 4. CDR1 is SQVTM, CDR2 ANQGSEA, per germline. CDR3 size: 13 residues.

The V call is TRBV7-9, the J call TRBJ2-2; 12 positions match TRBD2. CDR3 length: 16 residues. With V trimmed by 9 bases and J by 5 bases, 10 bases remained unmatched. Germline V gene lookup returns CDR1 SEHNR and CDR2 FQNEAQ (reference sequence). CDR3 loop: CARWTSGVGATGELFF. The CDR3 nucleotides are TGTGCCAGATGGACTAGCGGGGTCGGTGCGACCGGGGAGCTGTTTTTT.

The CDR3 region is CASSMTGYYEQYF. The CDR3 DNA reads TGTGCCAGCAGTATGACAGGGTACTACGAGCAGTACTTC. The chain carries TRBV28 and TRBJ2-7; 7 bases line up with TRBD1. Germline-derived CDR1 and CDR2 are MDHEN and SYDVKM. This CDR3 is 13 amino acids long. V was clipped by 5 bases and J by 3 bases; unmatched bases: 4.

This CDR3 reads CASRVDRGLCQPQHF. CDR3 DNA sequence: TGTGCCAGCAGAGTGGACAGGGGGCTGTGTCAGCCCCAGCATTTT. This chain joins TRBV27 and TRBJ1-5, with TRBD1 matching over 11 bases. The J segment lost 6 bases and the V segment lost 6 bases, leaving 7 bases of the junction unmatched. The CDR3 covers 15 residues. CDR1 is MNHEY and CDR2 is SMNVEV in the germline V gene (reference sequence).

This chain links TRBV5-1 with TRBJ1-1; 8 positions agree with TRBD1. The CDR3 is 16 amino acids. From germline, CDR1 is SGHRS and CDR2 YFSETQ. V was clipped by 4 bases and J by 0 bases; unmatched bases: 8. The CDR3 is CASSKGTGIVNTEAFF. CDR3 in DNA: TGCGCCAGCAGCAAGGGGACAGGAATCGTGAACACTGAAGCTTTCTTT.

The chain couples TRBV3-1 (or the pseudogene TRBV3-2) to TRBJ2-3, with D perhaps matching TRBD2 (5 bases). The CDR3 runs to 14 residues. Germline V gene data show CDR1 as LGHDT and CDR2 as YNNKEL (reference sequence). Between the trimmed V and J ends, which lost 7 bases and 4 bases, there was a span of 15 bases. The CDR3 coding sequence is TGTGCCAGCACCCGGAGAATCGGGGCAGATACGCAGTATTTT. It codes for CASTRRIGADTQYF.